The present TCR beta chain was sequenced within a study of blood T cell repertoires in COVID-19. Study context: The United States, Italy and Spain supplied acute and convalescent COVID-19 samples.

Original processing notes: It was from reference gene primer amplification that nucleated cell counts were estimated. The method was immunoSEQ multiplex PCR; TCRdb's version includes in-frame clones alone and lacks a portion of them. D and trimming were read from the DNA, whereas the V and J calls and clone size are those reported in that table. The sample has 100,000 to 150,000 clones, about four fifths seen once. V was clipped by 1 base and J by 1 base, with 7 bases between them. The CDR3 contains 13 residues. The germline CDR1 and CDR2 sequences are SQVTM and ANQGSEA. The source of this sequence is an elderly woman with acute or convalescent COVID-19. Sample: peripheral blood. The V gene is TRBV29-1, the J gene TRBJ1-1, with D possibly TRBD1 on 5 matching bases. As DNA, the CDR3 is TGCAGCGTTGAAGGGGGGGAGAACACTGAAGCTTTCTTT. Translated: CSVEGGENTEAFF.